This is a list of T cell receptor beta chains from one sample in a study. A single record per CDR3 protein comes from TCRdb applying MiXCR to the RT-PCR reads. The repertoire has hundreds of thousands of distinct CDR3 sequences, 14% of them found once; the top ten carry roughly 3.6%. The sequenced sample was memory CD4+ T cells from blood. The receptor source for this set is a female donor in good health, serving as a healthy control. The CDR3 runs from the conserved cysteine through the conserved F or W. The D gene is left open where the match is weak. Only some rows state a clone size, as once, few, many or a class for expanded clones.

length: 17
J: TRBJ2-3
size: -
V: TRBV4-1
D: TRBD1
CDR3: CASSQDGTGVDRDTQYF
DNA: TGCGCCAGCAGCCAAGATGGGACAGGGGTCGACCGGGATACGCAGTATTTT

length: 15
J: TRBJ2-1
size: few
V: TRBV15
D: TRBD2
CDR3: CATSRLTSVGDEQFF
DNA: TGTGCCACCAGCAGACTTACTAGCGTAGGGGATGAGCAGTTCTTC

length: 16
J: TRBJ1-2
size: -
V: TRBV27
D: -
CDR3: CASSPRWRADPYGYTF
DNA: TGTGCCAGCAGTCCCCGTTGGAGGGCGGACCCCTATGGCTACACCTTC

length: 14
J: TRBJ2-7
size: -
V: TRBV5-1
D: -
CDR3: CASSYNGASYEQYF
DNA: TGCGCCAGCAGTTACAACGGGGCATCCTACGAGCAGTACTTC

length: 15
J: TRBJ2-3
size: few
V: TRBV6-2/TRBV6-3
D: -
CDR3: CASSYESSSTDTQYF
DNA: TGTGCCAGCAGTTACGAGTCTAGTAGCACAGATACGCAGTATTTT

length: 13
J: TRBJ2-7
size: many
V: TRBV7-2
D: TRBD1
CDR3: CASSPRQGSEQYF
DNA: TGTGCCAGCAGCCCTCGACAGGGCTCCGAGCAGTACTTC

length: 14
J: TRBJ1-1
size: few
V: TRBV29-1
D: -
CDR3: CSVEPPTPNTEAFF
DNA: TGCAGCGTTGAACCCCCCACGCCGAACACTGAAGCTTTCTTT

length: 14
J: TRBJ2-2
size: few
V: TRBV7-6
D: -
CDR3: CASSRTLDPGELFF
DNA: TGTGCCAGCAGTCGTACCCTAGACCCCGGGGAGCTGTTTTTT

length: 14
J: TRBJ2-7
size: many
V: TRBV5-6
D: -
CDR3: CASSLGQGLGEQYF
DNA: TGTGCCAGCAGCTTGGGTCAGGGGTTGGGCGAGCAGTACTTC

length: 15
J: TRBJ2-1
size: few
V: TRBV5-4
D: -
CDR3: CASSLDLGVLHEQFF
DNA: TGTGCCAGCAGCTTGGATTTGGGGGTTCTGCATGAGCAGTTCTTC

length: 15
J: TRBJ1-1
size: few
V: TRBV6-2/TRBV6-3
D: TRBD1
CDR3: CASSSRTGSSTEAFF
DNA: TGTGCCAGCAGTTCCAGGACAGGGTCGAGCACTGAAGCTTTCTTT

length: 17
J: TRBJ2-5
size: -
V: TRBV6-5
D: -
CDR3: CASSYNGPGAVVETQYF
DNA: TGTGCCAGCAGTTATAACGGCCCGGGAGCGGTAGTAGAGACCCAGTACTTC

length: 16
J: TRBJ2-1
size: -
V: TRBV5-5
D: -
CDR3: CASSLGARVLANEQFF
DNA: TGTGCCAGCAGCTTGGGGGCCAGGGTACTAGCTAATGAGCAGTTCTTC

length: 16
J: TRBJ2-4
size: many
V: TRBV3-1
D: -
CDR3: CASSQEGKGPGNIQYF
DNA: TGTGCCAGCAGCCAAGAAGGGAAGGGGCCGGGAAACATTCAGTACTTC

length: 13
J: TRBJ1-5
size: few
V: TRBV10-3
D: -
CDR3: CAIRGSTAQPQHF
DNA: TGTGCCATCAGGGGCAGTACCGCCCAGCCCCAGCATTTT

length: 11
J: TRBJ2-7
size: -
V: TRBV2
D: -
CDR3: CASSIGSTQYF
DNA: TGTGCCAGCAGCATTGGGTCAACGCAGTACTTC

length: 15
J: TRBJ2-2
size: many
V: TRBV29-1
D: -
CDR3: CSGRGGSGSTGELFF
DNA: TGCAGCGGACGAGGTGGGAGTGGGTCCACCGGGGAGCTGTTTTTT

length: 13
J: TRBJ2-5
size: many
V: TRBV2
D: -
CDR3: CLGRRGNQETQYF
DNA: TGCCTCGGACGGCGGGGTAACCAAGAGACCCAGTACTTC

length: 15
J: TRBJ1-2
size: many
V: TRBV6-5
D: TRBD1
CDR3: CASSPYGDSNYGYTF
DNA: TGTGCCAGCAGTCCTTATGGGGACAGTAACTATGGCTACACCTTC

length: 13
J: TRBJ1-1
size: -
V: TRBV29-1
D: -
CDR3: CSVDEQTGTEAFF
DNA: TGCAGCGTTGACGAACAGACGGGGACTGAAGCTTTCTTT

length: 17
J: TRBJ2-1
size: few
V: TRBV9
D: TRBD2
CDR3: CASSVGVAGTSRNEQFF
DNA: TGTGCCAGCAGCGTTGGGGTAGCGGGTACGAGTAGGAATGAGCAGTTCTTC

length: 15
J: TRBJ1-6
size: -
V: TRBV20-1
D: -
CDR3: CSAKREGRRNSPLHF
DNA: TGCAGTGCTAAAAGGGAGGGACGGAGAAATTCACCCCTCCACTTT

length: 16
J: TRBJ2-7
size: many
V: TRBV12-3/TRBV12-4
D: TRBD2
CDR3: CASRVSGTSGTYEQYF
DNA: TGTGCCAGCAGAGTAAGTGGGACTAGCGGGACCTACGAGCAGTACTTC

length: 17
J: TRBJ2-1
size: many
V: TRBV4-1
D: TRBD2
CDR3: CASSQDPGTSGSYEQFF
DNA: TGCGCCAGCAGCCAAGATCCTGGGACTAGCGGGAGCTATGAGCAGTTCTTC

length: 14
J: TRBJ2-2
size: -
V: TRBV11-3
D: TRBD2
CDR3: CASSLAGGIGELFF
DNA: TGTGCCAGCAGCTTAGCGGGAGGTATCGGGGAGCTGTTTTTT

length: 15
J: TRBJ1-1
size: -
V: TRBV5-1
D: -
CDR3: CASRPDTSTGTEAFF
DNA: TGCGCCAGCAGACCTGATACATCCACGGGTACTGAAGCTTTCTTT

length: 15
J: TRBJ2-2
size: many
V: TRBV18
D: -
CDR3: CASSRTDTNTGELFF
DNA: TGTGCCAGCTCCCGGACAGACACGAACACCGGGGAGCTGTTTTTT

length: 15
J: TRBJ2-3
size: many
V: TRBV10-3
D: -
CDR3: CAIRGEGISTDTQYF
DNA: TGTGCCATCAGGGGCGAGGGGATATCGACAGATACGCAGTATTTT